The 20 T cell receptor beta chains in this list originate from one sample, sequenced in a study of blood T cell repertoires in COVID-19. The method was immunoSEQ multiplex PCR; TCRdb's version includes in-frame clones alone and lacks a portion of them. Seen here are under 350,000 clones, approximately 89% observed once, and the top ten hold around 2.4%. Sequenced sample: PBMCs or T cells enriched from blood (not recorded which). The receptors were gathered from a woman aged 18-29 years who had recovered from COVID-19.

V is TRBV6-1 and J is TRBJ1-1; D perhaps matches TRBD1 (6 bases). The CDR3 is 16 amino acids. The germline V gene encodes CDR1 MNHNS and CDR2 SASEGT. V was trimmed by 4 bases and J by 2 bases, leaving 17 bases between them. This CDR3 is CASSGQTGNPNTEAFF. CDR3 sequence (DNA): TGTGCCAGCAGTGGGCAAACAGGGAACCCTAACACTGAAGCTTTCTTT.

The rearrangement joins TRBV30 to TRBJ2-7; TRBD2 matches at 11 bases. The ends lost 4 bases at V and 3 bases at J; junction bases unmatched: 5. CDR1 GTSNPN and CDR2 SVGIG come from the germline V gene (reference sequence). This CDR3 is 14 amino acids long. The DNA for the CDR3 is TGTGCCTGGAAGACTAGCGGGAAAGGCTACGAGCAGTACTTC. Translating it yields CAWKTSGKGYEQYF.

The chain couples TRBV3-1 (or the pseudogene TRBV3-2) to TRBJ1-1; TRBD1 might be the D (6 bases). The ends were cut back, 5 bases at V and 4 bases at J, with 8 bases in the middle. Germline values: CDR1 LGHDT, CDR2 YNNKEL (reference sequence). CDR3 size: 12 residues. The CDR3 bases are TGTGCCAGCAGCGACAGGCTCACTGAAGCTTTCTTT. It is translated as CASSDRLTEAFF.

The chain employs TRBV19 and TRBJ1-1, with unresolved D. The CDR3 covers 15 residues. The V end was cut by 1 base, the J end by 1 base, with 10 bases between. Germline V gene sequence: CDR1 LNHDA, CDR2 SQIVND (reference sequence). The CDR3 DNA reads TGTGCCAGTAGTATAGGAAGGACTGAGAACACTGAAGCTTTCTTT. Protein sequence: CASSIGRTENTEAFF.

This rearrangement joins TRBV11-2 to TRBJ2-1; 8 nucleotides align to TRBD1. V lost 5 bases and J lost 10; bases outside the gene matches: 10. There are 14 residues in the CDR3. The germline V gene encodes CDR1 SGHAT and CDR2 FQNNGV. CDR3: CASSPLTGVGEQFF. The CDR3 coding sequence is TGTGCCAGCAGCCCATTGACAGGGGTCGGGGAGCAGTTCTTC.

The chain joins TRBV19 to TRBJ2-1, with D perhaps matching TRBD2 (5 bases). Trimming left V 5 bases short and J 9 bases short, with 11 bases between. The CDR3 loop spans 12 amino acids. Germline CDR1 is LNHDA and CDR2 is SQIVND (reference sequence). In DNA, the CDR3 is TGTGCCAGTAGTCTCCAAGGAGGTGAGCAGTTCTTC. Protein sequence: CASSLQGGEQFF.

As DNA, the CDR3 is TGTGCCAGCAGTCCCTCACTAGCGGGGGGGTCATCCAAAAACATTCAGTACTTC. It encodes CASSPSLAGGSSKNIQYF. The V call is TRBV27, the J call TRBJ2-4; TRBD2 matches 13 bases. CDR3 length: 18 residues. Germline-derived CDR1 and CDR2 are MNHEY and SMNVEV (reference sequence). The junction had 9 bases not matched to a gene; V was cut back by 5 bases and J by 2 bases.

This clone was seen a single time. The V and J genes are TRBV7-9 and TRBJ1-4; TRBD1 aligns across 12 bases. The CDR3 is made up of 17 amino acids. The V gene's germline CDR1 is SEHNR and CDR2 FQNEAQ (reference sequence). The junction had 6 bases not matched to a gene; V was cut back by 5 bases and J by 2 bases. The DNA for the CDR3 is TGTGCCAGCAGCCCGCCGGGACAGGGGGCCACTAATGAAAAACTGTTTTTT. Protein sequence: CASSPPGQGATNEKLFF.

V is TRBV2 and J is TRBJ2-4; TRBD1 might be the D (5 bases). V lost 3 bases, J lost 2 bases, and 8 bases lay in between. Germline CDR1 SNHLY, CDR2 FYNNEI. The CDR3 runs to 14 residues. The CDR3 DNA reads TGTGCCAGCAGTGACAGGGTATCCAAAAACATTCAGTACTTC. Its protein product is CASSDRVSKNIQYF.

The CDR3 DNA sequence: TGTGCCAGCAGTTCGACTTCTCTCCGGGAGGGAGCTAGCTACACCTTC. Protein product: CASSSTSLREGASYTF. V and J are TRBV6-5 and TRBJ1-2, with D hard to call. CDR1 is MNHEY and CDR2 is SVGAGI in the germline V gene. The V gene lost 4 bases and the J gene lost 9 bases, with 24 bases spanning the gap. The CDR3 loop spans 16 amino acids.

The chain couples TRBV29-1 to TRBJ2-1; D gene unclear. The CDR3 contains 12 residues. CDR1 and CDR2 from the germline V gene are SQVTM and ANQGSEA. The germline V and J ends were trimmed by 3 bases and 3 bases, with 6 bases remaining between them. The CDR3 bases are TGCAGCGTTGACAGGAACTACAATGAGCAGTTCTTC. Its protein is CSVDRNYNEQFF.

The chain joins TRBV29-1 to TRBJ2-5; D perhaps matches TRBD1 (6 bases). Germline CDR1 reads SQVTM; CDR2 reads ANQGSEA. The CDR3 covers 14 residues. Trimming shortened V by 2 bases and J by 2 bases, and 12 bases separated the two germline ends. The CDR3 bases are TGCAGCGTTGAAAGGTGGCAGGGGCAAGAGACCCAGTACTTC. Protein: CSVERWQGQETQYF.

The chain links TRBV7-2 to TRBJ1-6; the D is unclear. Germline V gene data show CDR1 as SGHTA and CDR2 as FQGNSA. This CDR3 has 15 residues. Deletions cut 0 bases from V and 6 bases from J, with 9 bases between. The CDR3 loop reads CASSLAGVVNSPLHF. The CDR3 region has the DNA TGTGCCAGCAGCTTAGCGGGAGTGGTTAATTCACCCCTCCACTTT.

The V call is TRBV20-1, the J call TRBJ1-5; D gene unclear. Germline V lookup: CDR1 DFQATT, CDR2 SNEGSKA (reference sequence). Trimming took 3 bases from V and 5 from J, leaving 11 bases between them. This CDR3 is 13 amino acids long. CDR3 sequence reads: CSASYPGDQPQHF. CDR3 bases: TGCAGTGCTAGTTACCCCGGGGATCAGCCCCAGCATTTT.

The chain is built from TRBV27 and TRBJ1-5; TRBD1 is a possible D gene (5 bases). The germline V and J ends were trimmed by 10 bases and 3 bases, with 13 bases remaining between them. From germline, CDR1 is MNHEY and CDR2 SMNVEV (reference sequence). CDR3 size: 13 residues. CDR3 nucleotides: TGTGCCACTAGGAGGGACCTCAATCAGCCCCAGCATTTT. Protein sequence: CATRRDLNQPQHF.

The rearrangement links TRBV6-5 to TRBJ2-1; the match to TRBD2 covers 7 bases. Germline CDR1 and CDR2: MNHEY and SVGAGI. This CDR3 spans 14 amino acids. The V segment lost 10 bases and the J segment 2 bases; nucleotides outside the gene matches: 8. The CDR3: CAISSGATYNEQFF. The CDR3, as DNA: TGTGCCATCTCTAGCGGAGCGACCTACAATGAGCAGTTCTTC.

In this sample, this clone turned up once. The V gene is TRBV7-2, the J gene TRBJ2-7; 13 bases fit TRBD2. The trim removed 5 bases at V and 4 bases at J, leaving 8 bases unmatched. The germline V gene has CDR1 SGHTA and CDR2 FQGNSA. The CDR3 runs to 16 residues. The CDR3 nucleotides are TGTGCCAGCAGCCCTTCTGGGACTAGCGGGACGTACGAGCAGTACTTC. Translation: CASSPSGTSGTYEQYF.

This clone was seen only once. CDR3 region: CASSLPGQYGYTF. DNA for the CDR3: TGTGCCAGCAGCTTACCGGGACAGTACGGCTACACCTTC. The rearrangement joins TRBV5-4 to TRBJ1-2, with TRBD1 matching 7 bases. V shed 2 bases, J shed 8 bases, and the junction held 6 bases outside the gene matches. CDR1 and CDR2 from the germline V gene are SGHNT and YYREEE (reference sequence). The CDR3 extends over 13 amino acids.

Only one count was recorded for this clone. The chain is built from TRBV29-1 and TRBJ1-2, with D maybe TRBD1 (5 bases). The V and J ends lost 4 bases and 0 bases respectively, with 12 bases between them. Per germline, CDR1 SQVTM and CDR2 ANQGSEA. The CDR3 loop spans 14 amino acids. The CDR3 spells CSVGEGQSNYGYTF. CDR3 DNA sequence: TGCAGCGTTGGGGAGGGGCAGTCTAACTATGGCTACACCTTC. Combining the CDR3 with reference TRBV29-1 and TRBJ1-2 gives the whole variable domain SAVISQKPSRDICQRGTSLTIQCQVDSQVTMMFWYRQQPGQSLTLIATANQGSEATYESGFVIDKFPISRPNLTFSTLTVSNMSPEDSSIYLCSVGEGQSNYGYTFGSGTRLTVV.

The rearrangement uses TRBV24-1 and TRBJ1-2; D unresolved. Trimming cost V 3 bases and J 6 bases, with 13 bases left between them. The CDR3 runs 14 residues. Germline V CDR1 and CDR2: KGHDR, SFDVKD. The CDR3 loop is CATSDRTRWDGYTF. CDR3 coding DNA: TGTGCCACCAGTGATCGGACTCGGTGGGATGGCTACACCTTC.